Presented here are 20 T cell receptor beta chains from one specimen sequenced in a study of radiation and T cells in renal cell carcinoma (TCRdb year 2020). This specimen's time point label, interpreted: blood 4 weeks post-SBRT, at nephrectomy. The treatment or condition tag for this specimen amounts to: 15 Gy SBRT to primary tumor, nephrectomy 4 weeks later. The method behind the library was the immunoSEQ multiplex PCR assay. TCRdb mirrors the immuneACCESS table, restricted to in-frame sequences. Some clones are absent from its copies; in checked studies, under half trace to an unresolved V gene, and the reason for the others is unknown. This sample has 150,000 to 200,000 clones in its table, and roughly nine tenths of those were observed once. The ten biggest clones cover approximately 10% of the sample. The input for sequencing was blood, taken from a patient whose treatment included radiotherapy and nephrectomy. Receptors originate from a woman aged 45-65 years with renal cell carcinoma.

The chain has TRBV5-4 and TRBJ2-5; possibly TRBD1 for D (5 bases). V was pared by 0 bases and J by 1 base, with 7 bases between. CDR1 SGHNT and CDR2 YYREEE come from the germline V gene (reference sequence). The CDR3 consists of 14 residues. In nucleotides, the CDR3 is TGTGCCAGCAGCTTGGGGACACCCCAAGAGACCCAGTACTTC. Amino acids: CASSLGTPQETQYF.

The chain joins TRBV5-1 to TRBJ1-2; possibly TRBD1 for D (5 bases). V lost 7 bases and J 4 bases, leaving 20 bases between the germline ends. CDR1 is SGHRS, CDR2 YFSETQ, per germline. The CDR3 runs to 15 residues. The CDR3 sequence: CASGDSIKGIYGYTF. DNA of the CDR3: TGCGCCAGCGGTGACAGCATAAAAGGAATCTATGGCTACACCTTC.

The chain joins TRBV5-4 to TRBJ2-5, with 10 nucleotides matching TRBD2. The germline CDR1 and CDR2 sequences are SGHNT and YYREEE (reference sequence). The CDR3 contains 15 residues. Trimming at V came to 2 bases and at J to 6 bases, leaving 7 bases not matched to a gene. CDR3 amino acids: CASSFQRGGPKTQYF. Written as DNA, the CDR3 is TGTGCCAGCAGCTTTCAGCGGGGGGGACCAAAGACCCAGTACTTC.

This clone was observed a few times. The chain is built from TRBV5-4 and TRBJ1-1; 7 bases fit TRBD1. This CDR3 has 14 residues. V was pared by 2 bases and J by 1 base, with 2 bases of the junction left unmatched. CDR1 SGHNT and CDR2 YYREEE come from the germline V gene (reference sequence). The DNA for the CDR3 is TGTGCCAGCAGCTTCGGGACAGAGAACACTGAAGCTTTCTTT. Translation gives CASSFGTENTEAFF.

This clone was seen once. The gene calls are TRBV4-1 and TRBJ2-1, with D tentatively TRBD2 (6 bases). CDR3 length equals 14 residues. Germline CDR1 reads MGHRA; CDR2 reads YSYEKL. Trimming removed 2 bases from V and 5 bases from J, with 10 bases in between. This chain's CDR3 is CASSQRWGDNEQFF. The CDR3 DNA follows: TGCGCCAGCAGCCAAAGGTGGGGGGACAATGAGCAGTTCTTC.

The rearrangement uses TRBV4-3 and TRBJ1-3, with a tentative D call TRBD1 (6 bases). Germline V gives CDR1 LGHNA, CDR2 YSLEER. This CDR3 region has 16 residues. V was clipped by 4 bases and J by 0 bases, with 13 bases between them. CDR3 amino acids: CASSLYRASSGNTIYF. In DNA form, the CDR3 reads TGCGCCAGCAGCCTGTACAGGGCGAGCTCTGGAAACACCATATATTTT.

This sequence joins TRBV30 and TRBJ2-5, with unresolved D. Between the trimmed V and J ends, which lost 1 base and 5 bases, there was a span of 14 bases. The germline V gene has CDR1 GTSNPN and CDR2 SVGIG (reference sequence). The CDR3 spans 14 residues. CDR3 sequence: CAWSEVSALETQYF. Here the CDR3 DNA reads TGTGCCTGGAGTGAGGTATCCGCACTGGAGACCCAGTACTTC.

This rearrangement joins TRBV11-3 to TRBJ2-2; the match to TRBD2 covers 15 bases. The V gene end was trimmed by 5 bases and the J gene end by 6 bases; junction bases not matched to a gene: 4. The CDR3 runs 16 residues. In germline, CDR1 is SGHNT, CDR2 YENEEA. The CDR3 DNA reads TGTGCCAGCAGCCTGGGACTAGCGGGGGGTCCCGGGGAGCTGTTTTTT. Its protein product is CASSLGLAGGPGELFF.

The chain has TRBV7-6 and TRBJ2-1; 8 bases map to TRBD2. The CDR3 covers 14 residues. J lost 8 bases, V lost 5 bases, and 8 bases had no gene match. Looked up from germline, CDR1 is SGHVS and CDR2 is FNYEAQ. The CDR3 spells CASSPLGGGDEQFF. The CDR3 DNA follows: TGTGCCAGCAGCCCGCTCGGGGGGGGTGATGAGCAGTTCTTC.

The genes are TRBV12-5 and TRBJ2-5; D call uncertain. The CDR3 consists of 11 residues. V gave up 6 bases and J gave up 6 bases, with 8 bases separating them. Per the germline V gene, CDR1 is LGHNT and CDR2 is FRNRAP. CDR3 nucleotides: TGTGCTAGTGGCCTCCGGCAGACCCAGTACTTC. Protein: CASGLRQTQYF.

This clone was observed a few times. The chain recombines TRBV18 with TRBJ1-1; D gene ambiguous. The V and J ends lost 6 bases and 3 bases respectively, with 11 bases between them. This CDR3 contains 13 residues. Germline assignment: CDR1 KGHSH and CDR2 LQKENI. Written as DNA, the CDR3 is TGTGCCAGCTCCCCTGGCTTGGACACTGAAGCTTTCTTT. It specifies CASSPGLDTEAFF.

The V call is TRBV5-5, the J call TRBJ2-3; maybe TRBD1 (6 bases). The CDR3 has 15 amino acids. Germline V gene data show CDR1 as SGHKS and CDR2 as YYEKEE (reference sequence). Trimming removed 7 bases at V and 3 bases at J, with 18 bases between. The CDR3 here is CASFSVLGATDTQYF. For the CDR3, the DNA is TGTGCCAGCTTCTCAGTTCTGGGGGCTACAGATACGCAGTATTTT.

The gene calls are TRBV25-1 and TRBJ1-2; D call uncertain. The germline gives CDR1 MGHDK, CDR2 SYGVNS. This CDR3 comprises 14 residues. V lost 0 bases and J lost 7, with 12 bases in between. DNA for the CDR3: TGTGCCAGCAGTGAATATTACAAAGCCGGTGGCTACACCTTC. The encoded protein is CASSEYYKAGGYTF.

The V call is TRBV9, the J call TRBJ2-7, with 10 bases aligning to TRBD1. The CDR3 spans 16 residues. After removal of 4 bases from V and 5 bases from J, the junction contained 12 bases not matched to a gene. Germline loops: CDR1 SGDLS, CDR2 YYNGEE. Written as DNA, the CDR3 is TGTGCCAGCAGCCCACGACAGGGGGCCTATAGCGACGAGCAGTACTTC. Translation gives CASSPRQGAYSDEQYF.

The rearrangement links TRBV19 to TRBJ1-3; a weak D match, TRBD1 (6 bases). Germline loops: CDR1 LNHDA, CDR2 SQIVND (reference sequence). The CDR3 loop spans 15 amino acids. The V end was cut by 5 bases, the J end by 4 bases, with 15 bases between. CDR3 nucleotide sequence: TGTGCCAGTAGTGCCATTACAGGGTACGGAAACACCATATATTTT. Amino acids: CASSAITGYGNTIYF.

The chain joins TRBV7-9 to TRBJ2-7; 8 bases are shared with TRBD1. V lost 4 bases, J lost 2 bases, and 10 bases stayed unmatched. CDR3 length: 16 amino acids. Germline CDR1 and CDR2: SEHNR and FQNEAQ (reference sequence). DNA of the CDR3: TGTGCCAGCAGCTCCCCTACGGGGACAGGTCCCTACGAGCAGTACTTC. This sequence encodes CASSSPTGTGPYEQYF.

CDR3 in DNA: TGTGCCAGCAGTGAGGGCTCCCCTACAACTAATGAAAAACTGTTTTTT. This gives the protein CASSEGSPTTNEKLFF. J is TRBJ1-4 and V is TRBV2; no clear D gene. V dropped 3 bases and J dropped 0 bases, with 11 bases sitting between them. CDR1 is SNHLY and CDR2 is FYNNEI in the germline V gene. CDR3 length: 16 residues. Variable domain in full (rest from reference TRBV2 and TRBJ1-4): EPEVTQTPSHQVTQMGQEVILRCVPISNHLYFYWYRQILGQKVEFLVSFYNNEISEKSEIFDDQFSVERPDGSNFTLKIRSTKLEDSAMYFCASSEGSPTTNEKLFFGSGTQLSVL.

The CDR3 DNA follows: TGTGCCAGCAGTTACCATACAGGGTTCGAGCAGTACTTC. Protein sequence: CASSYHTGFEQYF. The chain recombines TRBV6-6 with TRBJ2-7, with D possibly TRBD1 on 6 matching bases. CDR1 and CDR2 (germline): MNHNY, SVGAGI (reference sequence). The CDR3 is 13 residues long. The V gene lost 2 bases and the J gene lost 6 bases, with 11 bases spanning the gap.

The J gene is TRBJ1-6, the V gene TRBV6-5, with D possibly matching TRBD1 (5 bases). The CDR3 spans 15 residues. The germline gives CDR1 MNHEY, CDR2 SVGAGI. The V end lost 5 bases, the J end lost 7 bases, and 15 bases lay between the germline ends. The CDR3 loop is CASSTGLWTNSPLHF. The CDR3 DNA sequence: TGTGCCAGCAGTACGGGACTCTGGACGAATTCACCCCTCCACTTT.

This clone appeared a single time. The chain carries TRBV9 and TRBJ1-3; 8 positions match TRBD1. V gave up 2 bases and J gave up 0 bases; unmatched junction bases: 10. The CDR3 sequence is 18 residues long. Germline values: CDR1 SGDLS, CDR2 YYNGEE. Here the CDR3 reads CASSVDRGYLDSGNTIYF. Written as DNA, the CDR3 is TGTGCCAGCAGCGTCGACAGGGGATACCTAGACTCTGGAAACACCATATATTTT.